These 26 T cell receptor beta chains share one sample of origin, sequenced in a study of graft-versus-host responses after intestinal transplantation (dated by TCRdb to the early 2020s). Libraries came from the immunoSEQ multiplex PCR assay. Imported from immuneACCESS, the table was reduced by TCRdb to in-frame sequences with V and J called. These copies leave out some clones; in studies compared against another copy, an unresolved V gene accounts for under half, and the cause of the remainder is not known. For this sample there are approximately 4,600 clones; approximately 30% appear just once. The ten top clones hold about 5.1% of the sample. In the paper's terms, the time point label means: cells obtained before transplantation from donor or recipient. Sample: alloreactive CD4+ T cells from a mixed lymphocyte reaction culture, taken before intestinal transplant. The sample's cell subset or site label is to be understood as: CFSE-low proliferating T cells sorted from roughly 6-day pre-transplant mixed lymphocyte reaction (GvH or HvG direction). The receptors here all came from a human patient who received an intestinal transplant.

Note on this clone: Possible read error: a much larger clone is one base away. This rearrangement joins TRBV10-1 to TRBJ2-2, with 14 bases identical to TRBD2. The germline gives CDR1 WNHNN, CDR2 SYGVQD (reference sequence). The CDR3 is 16 residues long. The CDR3 DNA reads TGCGCCCGCAGCCCACGACTAGCGGGAGGGACCGGGGAGCTGTTTTTT. Its protein product is CARSPRLAGGTGELFF.

CDR3 in amino acids: CASSLGLQLLNTEAFF. The CDR3 bases are TGTGCCAGCAGTTTAGGCCTGCAGCTTTTGAACACTGAAGCTTTCTTT. The gene calls are TRBV28 and TRBJ1-1, with D unresolved. Trimming took 2 bases from V and 0 from J, leaving 13 bases between them. CDR1 and CDR2 (germline): MDHEN, SYDVKM. The CDR3 loop spans 16 amino acids. The variable domain in full, completed from reference TRBV28 and TRBJ1-1, reads DVKVTQSSRYLVKRTGEKVFLECVQDMDHENMFWYRQDPGLGLRLIYFSYDVKMKEKGDIPEGYSVSREKKERFSLILESASTNQTSMYLCASSLGLQLLNTEAFFGQGTRLTVV.

The CDR3 sequence: CASGSGMLYEQFF. DNA of the CDR3: TGTGCCAGCGGAAGCGGGATGTTGTATGAGCAGTTCTTC. The V and J genes are TRBV7-3 and TRBJ2-1, with 7 bases lining up with TRBD2. With 8 bases clipped from V and 8 bases from J, the junction kept 9 bases outside the gene matches. The V gene's germline CDR1 is SGHTA and CDR2 FQGTGA. CDR3 length: 13 amino acids.

The chain carries TRBV21-1 and TRBJ1-4. TRBV21-1 corresponds to a pseudogene. This CDR3 has 16 residues. DNA for the CDR3: TGTGCCAGCAGCAAAGCTGAAGCGGAGGGGAATGAAAAACTGTTTTTT. Residues: CASSKAEAEGNEKLFF.

The rearrangement joins TRBV11-1 to TRBJ2-1; 7 bases line up with TRBD2. V lost 3 bases and J lost 5; bases outside the gene matches: 7. Germline assignment: CDR1 SGHAT and CDR2 FQDESV (reference sequence). The CDR3 contains 15 residues. In nucleotides, the CDR3 is TGTGCCAGCAGCTTCTCGACTAGCAGACACAATGAGCAGTTCTTC. This translates into CASSFSTSRHNEQFF.

This clone has only a few counts. The chain recombines TRBV19 with TRBJ1-2; D unresolved. The V gene's germline CDR1 is LNHDA and CDR2 SQIVND (reference sequence). The length of the CDR3 is 13 residues. The V end was cut by 9 bases, the J end by 5 bases, with 16 bases between. This CDR3 is CASHPAGRYGYTF. The CDR3 coding sequence is TGTGCCAGCCACCCGGCAGGAAGATATGGCTACACCTTC.

By sample share, this clone is medium-sized. J is TRBJ2-1 and V is TRBV6-1; the D gene is possibly TRBD1 (5 bases). Per germline, CDR1 MNHNS and CDR2 SASEGT. This CDR3 comprises 13 residues. Between the trimmed V and J ends, which lost 5 bases and 13 bases, there was a span of 18 bases. The chain's CDR3 is CASSITRSWGQFF. CDR3 nucleotide sequence: TGTGCCAGCAGTATCACACGGTCATGGGGCCAGTTCTTC.

This clone was recorded a few times. J is TRBJ1-1 and V is TRBV4-2; perhaps TRBD1 as D (5 bases). Trimming removed 5 bases from V and 3 bases from J, with 10 bases in between. This CDR3 is built from 13 residues. From germline, CDR1 is LGHNA and CDR2 YNFKEQ. CDR3 nucleotides: TGTGCCAGCAGCTTGGTACAGGACACTGAAGCTTTCTTT. Its protein is CASSLVQDTEAFF.

The chain couples TRBV7-9 to TRBJ2-6; no clear D gene. Germline assignment: CDR1 SEHNR and CDR2 FQNEAQ (reference sequence). This CDR3 has 17 residues. With 5 bases removed from V and 1 base from J, the gap between germline ends came to 15 bases. CDR3 sequence (DNA): TGTGCCAGCAGCCCCTGGGCGGTACAGTCTGGGGCCAACGTCCTGACTTTC. As protein: CASSPWAVQSGANVLTF.

This clone has only a few counts. The chain couples TRBV7-9 to TRBJ2-7; TRBD2 matches at 12 bases. The CDR3 extends over 15 amino acids. Trimming at V came to 4 bases and at J to 3 bases, leaving 4 bases not matched to a gene. CDR1 is SEHNR, CDR2 FQNEAQ, per germline (reference sequence). The DNA of the CDR3 is TGTGCCAGCAGCTCGATGACTAGCGGGGGCTACGAGCAGTACTTC. Translation: CASSSMTSGGYEQYF.

J is TRBJ2-7 and V is TRBV7-9, with TRBD2 matching over 12 bases. Germline V lookup: CDR1 SEHNR, CDR2 FQNEAQ (reference sequence). V shed 5 bases and J 3 bases; nucleotides not matched to a gene: 11. The CDR3 is 17 residues long. This chain's CDR3 is CASSPGTGLAGLYEQYF. In DNA, the CDR3 is TGTGCCAGCAGCCCAGGGACTGGACTAGCGGGACTCTACGAGCAGTACTTC.

V usage is TRBV18 and J usage is TRBJ2-7; possibly TRBD1 or TRBD2 for D (7 bases each). Germline loops: CDR1 KGHSH, CDR2 LQKENI. The V end lost 1 base, the J end lost 2 bases, and 12 bases lay between the germline ends. The CDR3 runs 15 residues. The CDR3 spells CASSPQQGGAYEQYF. CDR3 in DNA: TGTGCCAGCTCACCACAGCAGGGGGGGGCCTACGAGCAGTACTTC.

There are a few counts of this clone. The J gene is TRBJ1-5, the V gene TRBV27, with D uncertain. This CDR3 is built from 14 residues. Trimming cost V 2 bases and J 2 bases, with 7 bases left between them. The germline gives CDR1 MNHEY, CDR2 SMNVEV (reference sequence). Written as DNA, the CDR3 is TGTGCCAGCAGTTTAAGGACGGGCAATCAGCCCCAGCATTTT. This gives the protein CASSLRTGNQPQHF.

The chain has TRBV11-3 and TRBJ2-1; 7 positions match TRBD1. CDR1 is SGHNT, CDR2 YENEEA, per germline. This CDR3 has 13 amino acids. V shed 0 bases, J shed 10 bases, and the junction held 3 bases outside the gene matches. CDR3 DNA: TGTGCCAGCAGCTTAGAAGTGACAGGGGAGCAGTTCTTC. This encodes CASSLEVTGEQFF.

This clone was detected a few times. V and J are TRBV9 and TRBJ2-2; tentatively, D is TRBD1 (6 bases). Trimming shortened V by 3 bases and J by 3 bases, and 18 bases separated the two germline ends. This CDR3 has 17 amino acids. Germline CDR1 reads SGDLS; CDR2 reads YYNGEE. The CDR3 region is CASSAPGTRFDTGELFF. The CDR3 coding sequence is TGTGCCAGCAGCGCCCCCGGGACACGCTTCGACACCGGGGAGCTGTTTTTT.

The chain combines TRBV7-2 with TRBJ2-5; TRBD2 agrees at 9 bases. Trimming removed 5 bases from V and 4 bases from J; junction bases left unmatched: 5. CDR1 and CDR2 from the germline V gene are SGHTA and FQGNSA. CDR3 size: 14 residues. The CDR3: CASSPQLAGETQYF. Written as DNA, the CDR3 is TGTGCCAGCAGCCCCCAACTAGCGGGAGAGACCCAGTACTTC.

For this clone: This clone may be a read error of a much larger clone one base away. This sequence joins TRBV7-3 and TRBJ2-1; D is ambiguous. This CDR3 is 14 amino acids long. Germline values: CDR1 SGHTA, CDR2 FQGTGA. The CDR3 sequence is CASSPLGYDNEQVF. The CDR3 DNA reads TGTGCCAGCAGCCCGCTTGGGTATGACAATGAGCAGGTCTTC.

By share of the sample, this clone is medium-sized. The genes are TRBV7-9 and TRBJ2-2; D possibly matches TRBD1 or TRBD2 (5 bases each). The length of the CDR3 is 15 residues. CDR1 is SEHNR and CDR2 is FQNEAQ in the germline V gene (reference sequence). V dropped 6 bases and J dropped 2 bases, with 13 bases sitting between them. The CDR3 reads CASRPGRINTGELFF. The CDR3 DNA reads TGTGCCAGCAGACCGGGACGGATTAACACCGGGGAGCTGTTTTTT.

The chain carries TRBV6-5 and TRBJ2-1; TRBD2 matches 10 bases. The V gene end was trimmed by 4 bases and the J gene end by 4 bases; junction bases not matched to a gene: 4. Germline CDR1 MNHEY, CDR2 SVGAGI. This CDR3 is built from 15 residues. The CDR3 DNA reads TGTGCCAGCAGTTCTAGCGGGGGTCCATACAATGAGCAGTTCTTC. Its translation: CASSSSGGPYNEQFF.

In this sample, this clone is large. The V gene is TRBV7-2, the J gene TRBJ1-2; unclear D gene. The germline V and J ends were trimmed by 2 bases and 1 base, with 11 bases remaining between them. Germline loops: CDR1 SGHTA, CDR2 FQGNSA. The CDR3 extends over 15 amino acids. CDR3 coding DNA: TGTGCCAGCAGCTTAACCCAGAACTTTAACTATGGCTACACCTTC. It specifies CASSLTQNFNYGYTF.

The CDR3 DNA reads TGTGCCATCAGTGAGTGCCGGCTAGTGTCCTACGAGCAGTACTTC. It translates to CAISECRLVSYEQYF. The chain uses TRBV10-3 and TRBJ2-7; D is unresolved. The CDR3 loop spans 15 amino acids. Germline V gene sequence: CDR1 ENHRY, CDR2 SYGVKD. Trimming left V 1 base short and J 1 base short, with 11 bases between.

This clone was picked up a small number of times. This chain uses TRBV27 with TRBJ2-3; D unclear. The V end lost 5 bases, the J end lost 7 bases, and 13 bases lay between the germline ends. Germline CDR1 MNHEY, CDR2 SMNVEV (reference sequence). This CDR3 is built from 13 residues. The CDR3, as DNA: TGTGCCAGCAGTCTCACGGACCTAAATACGCAGTATTTT. This translates into CASSLTDLNTQYF.

This clone is medium-sized (0.01 to 0.1%) within its sample. The rearrangement uses TRBV21-1 and TRBJ1-1; the table assigns TRBD1, which was not confirmed against the DNA. TRBV21-1 is described as a pseudogene. CDR3 length: 21 residues. CDR3: CASSKWENGSGSQSMNTEAFF. The CDR3 nucleotides are TGTGCCAGCAGCAAATGGGAAAACGGGTCAGGGTCCCAATCGATGAACACTGAAGCTTTCTTT.

Within the sample, this clone is large. V gene TRBV28 combines with J gene TRBJ1-5; perhaps TRBD1 as D (5 bases). This CDR3 has 15 amino acids. The ends were cut back, 3 bases at V and 3 bases at J, with 12 bases in the middle. Germline V gives CDR1 MDHEN, CDR2 SYDVKM. The CDR3 nucleotides read TGTGCCAGCAGTTTGGACACCTGGGACAATCAGCCCCAGCATTTT. Protein: CASSLDTWDNQPQHF.

A note on this clone: Being one base from a much bigger clone, this may be a read error. The chain recombines TRBV2 with TRBJ2-3; D perhaps matches TRBD2 (7 bases). The CDR3 has 16 residues. Germline V gene lookup returns CDR1 SNHLY and CDR2 FYNNEI. V was clipped by 6 bases and J by 2 bases, with 18 bases between them. In nucleotides, the CDR3 is TGTGCCAGCAGCGCCGTCTGGCGGGGGCTCACAGATACGCAGTATTTT. Translated: CASSAVWRGLTDTQYF.

This clone turned up a few times. The chain joins TRBV7-6 to TRBJ1-6; the D is unclear. The V and J ends lost 2 bases and 8 bases respectively, with 10 bases between them. This CDR3 is 14 amino acids long. CDR1 SGHVS and CDR2 FNYEAQ come from the germline V gene. The DNA of the CDR3 is TGTGCCAGCAGCTTACGGGCTTGGGATTCACCCCTCCACTTT. Translation: CASSLRAWDSPLHF.